A selection of T cell receptor beta chains follows, all from one sample in a study of T cells in Graves' hyperthyroidism and ophthalmopathy. TCRdb reanalysed the multiplex PCR reads using MiXCR and keeps one entry per CDR3 protein. Seen here are fewer than 800,000 distinct CDR3 sequences, about 16% observed once, and the top ten hold under 10%. The sequenced material came from blood. Source of these receptors: a man younger than 35 with Graves' hyperthyroidism. Both conserved end residues are part of each CDR3. The order of the fields is V gene, J gene, CDR3 protein.

TRBV24-1	TRBJ2-5	CATSDYRFQETQYF
TRBV6-2/TRBV6-3	TRBJ2-6	CASSYVGGVQTGANVLTF
TRBV6-1	TRBJ2-2	CASSSRDRATGELFF
TRBV6-1	TRBJ1-1	CASSDSRYTEAFF
TRBV3-1	TRBJ2-1	CAGSLGLADYNEQFF
TRBV5-1	TRBJ1-1	CASSYLVGDTEAFF
TRBV7-6	TRBJ2-7	CASSLEEGGLYEQYF
TRBV6-2/TRBV6-3	TRBJ2-2	CASSYHRSGGPGELFF
TRBV24-1	TRBJ2-5	CATSDQGLAGRQETQYF
TRBV11-1	TRBJ2-1	CASSQEPGLAGDEQFF
TRBV4-1	TRBJ2-1	CASSQGPAGGYNEQFF
TRBV18	TRBJ2-5	CASSPYVMETQYF
TRBV19	TRBJ1-1	CASSKSGQAGREAFF
TRBV28	TRBJ2-1	CASRIPSGYEQFF
TRBV20-1	TRBJ2-7	CSVQRGGAFYEQYF
TRBV30	TRBJ1-5	CAWSGLRATQSKPQHF
TRBV7-3	TRBJ2-1	CASSQPGLAGGSNEQFF
TRBV28	TRBJ1-1	CASSSPAEASF
TRBV7-2	TRBJ2-1	CASSSRWGNNEQFF
TRBV6-1	TRBJ2-5	CASMRLARQETQYF
TRBV29-1	TRBJ2-6	CSAQWAGANVLTF
TRBV28	TRBJ2-7	CASSPSGLQSYEQYF
TRBV28	TRBJ2-3	CTSRGAAAELDTQYF
TRBV30	TRBJ2-7	CACGQGLAREQYF
TRBV6-1	TRBJ2-5	CASTEEYQETQYF
TRBV9	TRBJ1-1	CASSVERDRTEAFF
TRBV11-2	TRBJ2-1	CASSLGYRTSGPSSYNEQFF
TRBV20-1	TRBJ1-1	CSASISIPRAFF
TRBV28	TRBJ1-4	CASSLGAGATNEKLFF
TRBV27	TRBJ1-5	CASSLSGRAKGQPQHF
TRBV7-3	TRBJ2-7	CARSLGQPGPYEQYF
TRBV28	TRBJ1-2	CASRSNYGYTF
TRBV5-1	TRBJ2-3	CASSLEEGTTQYF
TRBV7-8	TRBJ1-6	CASSPTQGSDSPLHF
TRBV20-1	TRBJ2-2	CSAPTPGNGELFF
TRBV7-9	TRBJ2-1	CASSRTGGDDEQFF
TRBV27	TRBJ1-1	CASSFYRGSMNTEAFF
TRBV28	TRBJ1-2	CASKPTGRSLGYTF
TRBV7-9	TRBJ2-5	CASSQLDRRQETQYF
TRBV9	TRBJ1-1	CASSAVGRTTEAFF
TRBV20-1	TRBJ1-1	CSAEGAKLGAFF
TRBV12-3/TRBV12-4	TRBJ2-7	CASSRPGTETYEQYF
TRBV19	TRBJ1-5	CASSMRQGNQPQHF
TRBV30	TRBJ1-1	CAWSVRATAFF
TRBV25-1	TRBJ1-2	CASSGPGWGYTF
TRBV25-1	TRBJ2-2	CASSELNAHTGELFF
TRBV7-2	TRBJ2-1	CASSLQREAYNEQFF
TRBV28	TRBJ1-5	CASSLGRSQPQHF